These 24 T cell receptor beta chains share one sample of origin, sequenced in a study of blood T cell repertoires in COVID-19. Assay: immunoSEQ multiplex PCR; the TCRdb copy retains only in-frame clones and omits some. The sample holds under 45,000 clones, about 82% seen once. Sequences were obtained from peripheral blood. The source of these receptors is a human donor in a cohort sampled during active COVID-19.

This chain joins TRBV7-3 and TRBJ2-1; 10 bases are shared with TRBD2. The germline gives CDR1 SGHTA, CDR2 FQGTGA. The V and J ends lost 5 bases and 5 bases, in that order; junction bases with no gene match: 6. The CDR3 is 15 amino acids. CDR3 nucleotides: TGTGCCAGCAGCAGAACTAGCGGGGCTCACAATGAGCAGTTCTTC. Its protein is CASSRTSGAHNEQFF.

CDR3 residues: CASSLGQDYEQYF. The CDR3 DNA is TGTGCCAGCAGCTTAGGGCAGGACTACGAGCAGTACTTC. The rearrangement uses TRBV11-3 and TRBJ2-7; D is unresolved. The germline V and J ends were trimmed by 1 base and 3 bases, with 7 bases remaining between them. The CDR3 extends over 13 amino acids. Germline V gene lookup returns CDR1 SGHNT and CDR2 YENEEA.

This clone was counted only a few times. V and J are TRBV25-1 and TRBJ2-3; tentative D call: TRBD2 (5 bases). Germline V CDR1 and CDR2: MGHDK, SYGVNS. V shed 8 bases and J shed 0 bases, with 12 bases lying between them. The CDR3 spans 14 residues. CDR3 in amino acids: CASRGILSTDTQYF. DNA of the CDR3: TGTGCCAGCCGGGGAATACTGAGCACAGATACGCAGTATTTT. Full variable domain (missing parts from reference TRBV25-1 and TRBJ2-3): EADIYQTPRYLVIGTGKKITLECSQTMGHDKMYWYQQDPGMELHLIHYSYGVNSTEKGDLSSESTVSRIRTEHFPLTLESARPSHTSQYLCASRGILSTDTQYFGPGTRLTVL.

This chain connects TRBV5-4 to TRBJ2-5; 7 nucleotides line up with TRBD2. Germline-derived CDR1 and CDR2 are SGHNT and YYREEE (reference sequence). Trimming at V came to 0 bases and at J to 6 bases, leaving 8 bases not matched to a gene. The CDR3 consists of 15 residues. DNA of the CDR3: TGTGCCAGCAGCTTGGGACTAGCTGTAGGAAAGACCCAGTACTTC. Translated: CASSLGLAVGKTQYF.

This rearrangement joins TRBV10-3 to TRBJ2-3, with 8 bases identical to TRBD1. CDR1 and CDR2 (germline): ENHRY, SYGVKD. V shed 9 bases, J shed 1 base, and the junction held 12 bases outside the gene matches. The length of the CDR3 is 16 residues. The CDR3 DNA reads TGTGCCATGAAACCCTCGGACAGGGACTGCACAGATACGCAGTATTTT. Its protein is CAMKPSDRDCTDTQYF.

V and J are TRBV18 and TRBJ2-7, with TRBD2 as a possible D gene (7 bases). V lost 5 bases and J lost 3, with 14 bases in between. The CDR3 totals 14 residues. Germline lookup yields CDR1 KGHSH and CDR2 LQKENI. The CDR3 DNA follows: TGTGCCAGCTCAAATGGGGGGGCTTTCTACGAGCAGTACTTC. Its protein is CASSNGGAFYEQYF.

This chain connects TRBV14 to TRBJ2-3; 9 bases line up with TRBD2. The V gene end was trimmed by 5 bases and the J gene end by 4 bases; junction bases not matched to a gene: 7. Germline V gives CDR1 SGHDN, CDR2 FVKESK. The CDR3 totals 15 residues. The CDR3 DNA sequence: TGTGCCAGCAGCGAGATTAGCGGGGGTTCAGATACGCAGTATTTT. It translates to CASSEISGGSDTQYF.

The chain links TRBV7-2 to TRBJ1-5; D call uncertain. V lost 0 bases, J lost 9 bases, and 9 bases lay in between. Germline CDR1 and CDR2: SGHTA and FQGNSA. This CDR3 spans 13 amino acids. CDR3 in amino acids: CASSLASRSPQHF. CDR3 DNA sequence: TGTGCCAGCAGCTTAGCCTCGAGGTCGCCCCAGCATTTT.

This rearrangement joins TRBV11-3 to TRBJ2-3, with 11 nucleotides matching TRBD1. This CDR3 has 19 residues. The trim removed 4 bases at V and 0 bases at J, leaving 12 bases unmatched. Germline V gene sequence: CDR1 SGHNT, CDR2 YENEEA. CDR3 in amino acids: CASSSLGGDRGFSTDTQYF. As DNA, the CDR3 is TGTGCCAGCAGCTCCCTTGGTGGGGACAGGGGGTTTAGCACAGATACGCAGTATTTT.

The chain links TRBV19 to TRBJ2-7; D remains ambiguous. CDR3 length: 14 amino acids. Per the germline V gene, CDR1 is LNHDA and CDR2 is SQIVND (reference sequence). The V end lost 3 bases, the J end lost 6 bases, and 15 bases lay between the germline ends. CDR3 residues: CASSINAGVPEQYF. The CDR3 DNA sequence: TGTGCCAGTAGTATTAATGCTGGAGTTCCCGAGCAGTACTTC.

V gene TRBV28 combines with J gene TRBJ2-5; no reliable D call. The CDR3 is 19 residues long. Germline V lookup: CDR1 MDHEN, CDR2 SYDVKM. The V and J ends lost 3 bases and 5 bases respectively, with 28 bases between them. Here the CDR3 DNA reads TGTGCCAGCAGTTTTGGTTTGGTTTCAGCTGAGGTGTGGTGGGAGACCCAGTACTTC. This codes for CASSFGLVSAEVWWETQYF.

The chain links TRBV7-2 to TRBJ1-1; TRBD1 aligns across 7 bases. Germline V CDR1 and CDR2: SGHTA, FQGNSA. This CDR3 spans 14 amino acids. The V and J ends lost 9 bases and 4 bases, in that order; junction bases with no gene match: 11. CDR3 bases: TGTGCCAGTACACGTACCCGGGACAGCACTGAAGCTTTCTTT. This translates into CASTRTRDSTEAFF.

This chain links TRBV6-5 with TRBJ1-1; 8 bases are shared with TRBD1. CDR1 MNHEY and CDR2 SVGAGI come from the germline V gene. J lost 6 bases, V lost 5 bases, and 5 bases had no gene match. The CDR3 is 13 residues long. The CDR3 loop reads CASSPGQAPEAFF. CDR3 sequence (DNA): TGTGCCAGCAGTCCGGGACAGGCGCCTGAAGCTTTCTTT.

The chain uses TRBV4-3 and TRBJ1-3; tentatively, D is TRBD1 (5 bases). The CDR3 totals 16 residues. Germline CDR1 is LGHNA and CDR2 is YSLEER. V was trimmed by 0 bases and J by 4 bases, leaving 13 bases between them. The CDR3 protein is CASSQEFGGSGNTIYF. CDR3 nucleotide sequence: TGCGCCAGCAGCCAAGAGTTCGGGGGATCCGGAAACACCATATATTTT.

The V call is TRBV4-3, the J call TRBJ1-1, with D perhaps TRBD1 (6 bases). This CDR3 is built from 15 residues. The germline V gene encodes CDR1 LGHNA and CDR2 YSLEER. V was pared by 1 base and J by 5 bases, with 14 bases between. The chain's CDR3 is CASSQGAGVKTEAFF. The DNA for the CDR3 is TGCGCCAGCAGCCAAGGGGCAGGGGTTAAGACTGAAGCTTTCTTT.

The chain employs TRBV6-5 and TRBJ1-5; weak D call: TRBD1 (5 bases). The CDR3 has 14 residues. The V and J ends lost 7 bases and 7 bases respectively, with 17 bases between them. Germline-derived CDR1 and CDR2 are MNHEY and SVGAGI. CDR3 sequence reads: CASIGGWGWQPQHF. For the CDR3, the DNA is TGTGCCAGCATTGGGGGGTGGGGGTGGCAGCCCCAGCATTTT.

The DNA of the CDR3 is TGCGCCAGCAGCTTGGGAAACAGGGGTTTCACTGAAGCTTTCTTT. This codes for CASSLGNRGFTEAFF. This chain connects TRBV5-1 to TRBJ1-1; 7 bases are a match to TRBD1. V shed 0 bases, J shed 4 bases, and the junction held 6 bases outside the gene matches. Germline CDR1 is SGHRS and CDR2 is YFSETQ. The CDR3 has 15 amino acids.

This clone was seen a single time. The V gene is TRBV13, the J gene TRBJ1-2, with 7 bases fitting TRBD1. Germline V lookup: CDR1 PRHDT, CDR2 FYEKMQ (reference sequence). The CDR3 spans 14 residues. Trimming took 4 bases from V and 4 from J; bases not matched to a gene: 6. The DNA of the CDR3 is TGTGCCAGCAGCTCGACAGGGAGCGGCTATGGCTACACCTTC. This encodes CASSSTGSGYGYTF. The whole variable domain, remainder taken from reference TRBV13 and TRBJ1-2, is AAGVIQSPRHLIKEKRETATLKCYPIPRHDTVYWYQQGPGQDPQFLISFYEKMQSDKGSIPDRFSAQQFSDYHSELNMSSLELGDSALYFCASSSTGSGYGYTFGSGTRLTVV.

The genes are TRBV10-2 and TRBJ2-2; TRBD1 agrees at 9 bases. Looked up from germline, CDR1 is WSHSY and CDR2 is SAAADI. The V segment lost 3 bases and the J segment 7 bases; nucleotides outside the gene matches: 9. The CDR3 has 16 residues. The CDR3 nucleotides are TGCGCCAGCAGTGACCTGAGACAGGGGGGAAGCGGGGAGCTGTTTTTT. Translation gives CASSDLRQGGSGELFF.

The chain couples TRBV30 to TRBJ2-1, with a tentative D call TRBD1 (5 bases). The CDR3 consists of 14 residues. The V and J ends lost 3 bases and 4 bases respectively, with 13 bases between them. Germline V gene lookup returns CDR1 GTSNPN and CDR2 SVGIG (reference sequence). The CDR3 is CAWSMGQRYNEQFF. The DNA of the CDR3 is TGTGCCTGGAGCATGGGGCAGAGATACAATGAGCAGTTCTTC.

The chain has TRBV27 and TRBJ2-2, with 9 bases that match TRBD2. V lost 7 bases to trimming and J lost 1 base; unmatched junction nucleotides: 7. CDR1 MNHEY and CDR2 SMNVEV come from the germline V gene (reference sequence). The CDR3 is 16 amino acids. CDR3 DNA sequence: TGTGCCAGCAAATTAATTAGCGGGGGGAACACCGGGGAGCTGTTTTTT. As protein: CASKLISGGNTGELFF.

The gene calls are TRBV7-8 and TRBJ2-2; D possibly corresponds to TRBD2 (5 bases). Germline lookup yields CDR1 SGHVS and CDR2 FQNEAQ. The V and J ends lost 5 bases and 2 bases respectively, with 12 bases between them. The CDR3 length is 15 residues. CDR3 sequence (DNA): TGTGCCAGCAGCCCAAGCGGAGCCAACACCGGGGAGCTGTTTTTT. Residues: CASSPSGANTGELFF. The full variable domain, rest sourced from reference TRBV7-8 and TRBJ2-2, is GAGVSQSPRYKVAKRGQDVALRCDPISGHVSLFWYQQALGQGPEFLTYFQNEAQLDKSGLPSDRFFAERPEGSVSTLKIQRTQQEDSAVYLCASSPSGANTGELFFGEGSRLTVL.

CDR3 residues: CASSFRQNTGELFF. CDR3 bases: TGTGCCAGCAGCTTTCGACAGAACACCGGGGAGCTGTTTTTT. The chain couples TRBV11-3 to TRBJ2-2; no definite D call. Germline assignment: CDR1 SGHNT and CDR2 YENEEA. Trimming stripped 3 bases from V and 1 base from J, with 6 bases between. This CDR3 region has 14 residues.

This clone was observed a few times. In nucleotides, the CDR3 is TGTGCCACCACTGCTGACAGGAACACTGAAGCTTTCTTT. Translated: CATTADRNTEAFF. The chain is built from TRBV15 and TRBJ1-1, with D possibly matching TRBD1 (5 bases). Trimming shortened V by 7 bases and J by 1 base, and 10 bases separated the two germline ends. Looked up from germline, CDR1 is LNHNV and CDR2 is YYDKDF (reference sequence). This CDR3 comprises 13 residues.